This T cell receptor (beta chain) was retrieved from a study of blood T cells in healthy people across ages (dated by TCRdb to 2015 to 2017). About the study as a whole: Template switching captured roughly one uniquely barcoded TCR beta cDNA molecule per two T cells in model experiments. For two donors (one aged 18 to 30 and one aged 80 or older), the study analyzed two additional independent replicas of 1 million unique cDNA reads from the same blood draw. Donors of different ages were randomly distributed across sequencing lanes to avoid experimental bias. The donors were split into four age groups: young (average about 15 years), middle-aged (about 40), aged (roughly 60) and long-lived (under 85). To track age-related changes in TCR beta repertoire diversity, the study relied on deep sequencing normalized with unique cDNA molecular identifiers.

Library construction relied on 5' RACE. Sequencing took place on an Illumina HiSeq 2500. A second PCR of roughly 7 to 12 cycles was run with a J-beta primer mix and a sample-barcoded 5' primer. A unique molecular identifier was introduced onto each TCR beta cDNA molecule by a template-switch 5' adaptor carrying 12 random nucleotides. At least 2.5 million CDR3-containing paired-end reads were obtained from each sample. All of the RNA was converted into first-strand cDNA using the Mint cDNA synthesis kit, with a TRBC-specific oligonucleotide serving as the primer. After uracil-DNA glycosylase treatment, a first 18-cycle PCR used universal primers M1SS and BC2_uni_R on all cDNA. The original pipeline was this. For normalization, 1 million high-quality reads were randomly selected from each sample, with every read carrying a distinct molecular identifier. Reads sharing molecular identifiers were discarded rather than binned into consensus sequences. MiTCR, with a Q25 quality threshold and the strictest error-elimination algorithm, was used for CDR3 identification, clonotype clustering and error correction. A nonparametric unseen species model with Euler transformation was used to estimate a lower bound on total TCR beta diversity. The raw public reads went through TCRdb reprocessing: fastp at Q25, MiXCR clone calling, in-frame beta chains kept. Each entry is one CDR3 protein sequence, shown with its most common DNA and genes. These V and J calls rely on TCRdb rather than the paper's analysis. This sample gives 1,500,000 or so distinct CDR3 sequences in total; around 55% of them show up just once. Over 6.5% of the sample is held by the ten biggest clonotypes.

The 35 to 40 donors, aged roughly 6 to 95 years, were systemically healthy Caucasian individuals from Russia. Around 10 milliliters of peripheral blood were drawn from each donor into EDTA-treated Vacutainer tubes. Ficoll-Paque density-gradient centrifugation was used to isolate PBMCs, with at least 7 million per sample. Total RNA, at least 6 micrograms per sample, was extracted from PBMCs with Trizol reagent. Naive CD45RAhigh/CD27high T cell percentages were measured by flow cytometry on a PBMC aliquot from every donor. From the germline V gene (reference sequence), CDR1 is SEHNR and CDR2 is FQNEAQ. V loses 2 bases of germline sequence and J loses 0 bases, and the interval between the two ends is 9 bases. Spanning cysteine to phenylalanine, the CDR3 consists of 15 amino acids. The only DNA kept is the CDR3, 45 bases in frame from the first base. General findings and caveats noted by the study authors: Because the CMV infection status of the donors was unknown, age-related changes in expanded clonotypes may potentially have been confounded. Observed TCR beta diversity per million T cells fell roughly linearly with age, and a significant reduction was already apparent by age approximately 40. The percentage of naive T cells measured by flow cytometry correlated strongly with observed TCR beta diversity. Bulk unsorted PBMC profiling prevented conclusive comparison of naive and antigen-experienced compartments. Compared with the aged group, more naive CD4+ T cells, fewer expanded clones and increased TCR diversity were shown by the long-lived group, suggesting age selection. Estimates of total diversity based on one million sequenced T cells were considered lower bounds and underestimates.

A remark on this clonotype: Its antigen has not been determined. Base qualities were left out, and no much larger clone turns up one base away.

The specimen sequenced was blood. The source of this sequence is a man aged 18-30 years in good health. The chain uses TRBV7-9 and TRBJ2-3; too little of a D gene remains to name it. The DNA sequence is given as TGTGCCAGCAGCTTATTTAACGGAAGCACAGATACGCAGTATTTT. Its product reads: CASSLFNGSTDTQYF.